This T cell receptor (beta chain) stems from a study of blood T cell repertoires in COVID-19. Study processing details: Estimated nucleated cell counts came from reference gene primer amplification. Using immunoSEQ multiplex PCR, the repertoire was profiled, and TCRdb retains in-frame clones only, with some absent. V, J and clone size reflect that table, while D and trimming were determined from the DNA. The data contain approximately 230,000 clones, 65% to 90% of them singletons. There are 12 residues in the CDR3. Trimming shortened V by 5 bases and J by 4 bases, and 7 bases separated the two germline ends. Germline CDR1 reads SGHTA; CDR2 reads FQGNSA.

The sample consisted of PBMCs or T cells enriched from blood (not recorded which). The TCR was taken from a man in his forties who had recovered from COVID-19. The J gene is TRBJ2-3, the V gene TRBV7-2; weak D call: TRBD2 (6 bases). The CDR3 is CASSRGSDTQYF. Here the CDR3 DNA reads TGTGCCAGCAGCCGGGGGTCAGATACGCAGTATTTT.